This TCR beta chain was sequenced for a study of shared clonotypes between healthy human individuals. Study-wide results and limits: Researchers sampled only blood; tissue repertoires likely differ.

To note about this clone: Its cognate antigen is unknown.

Repertoires were generated with immunoSEQ multiplex PCR, while TCRdb's copy carries only in-frame clones and drops some. This table holds some 980,000 clones, approximately 76% found once. The V end was cut by 4 bases, the J end by 8 bases, with 18 bases between. The V gene's germline CDR1 is SGHDT and CDR2 YYEEEE. CDR3 length: 14 amino acids. The chain is built from TRBV5-6 and TRBJ1-2; tentatively, D is TRBD1 (6 bases). The TCR was taken from a man aged 18 to 29 in good health. Source material: memory CD4+ T cells sorted from blood. As to subset: CD45RA-negative fraction. The CDR3 nucleotides are TGTGCCAGCAGCCTGGACAGATACAGTTCAGGCTACACCTTC. Its translation: CASSLDRYSSGYTF.